The 31 T cell receptor beta chains below come from one sample, sequenced in a study of blood T cell repertoires in COVID-19. Produced via immunoSEQ multiplex PCR; TCRdb's table is partial and in-frame only. The sample contains a few hundred thousand clones, approximately 84% of which appear only once. Sample: peripheral blood. The receptor source for this set is a person between 70 and 80 years old with COVID-19, enrolled during active disease.

The V and J genes are TRBV12-3 or TRBV12-4 and TRBJ1-6; the D gene is possibly TRBD1 (6 bases). V was cut by 7 bases and J by 8 bases, with 12 bases left in between. The CDR3 spans 13 residues. CDR3 in amino acids: CASTSGTHSPLHF. DNA for the CDR3: TGTGCCAGCACCAGCGGGACACATTCACCCCTCCACTTT.

This clone was seen repeatedly, ten times or more. The chain joins TRBV7-8 to TRBJ2-3; TRBD2 matches at 9 bases. There are 15 residues in the CDR3. Germline CDR1 is SGHVS and CDR2 is FQNEAQ. With V trimmed by 5 bases and J by 0 bases, 3 bases remained unmatched. The CDR3 DNA sequence: TGTGCCAGCAGCCGACTAGCGGTAAGCACAGATACGCAGTATTTT. Encoded protein: CASSRLAVSTDTQYF.

V usage is TRBV10-3 and J usage is TRBJ2-1, with TRBD2 identical over 8 bases. V was pared by 4 bases and J by 2 bases, with 7 bases of the junction left unmatched. The CDR3 contains 16 residues. The germline gives CDR1 ENHRY, CDR2 SYGVKD. In nucleotides, the CDR3 is TGTGCCATCAGTGGTCCTCGTAGCGGGACCTACAATGAGCAGTTCTTC. It encodes CAISGPRSGTYNEQFF.

A few counts support this clone. V and J are TRBV7-2 and TRBJ1-2; no reliable D call. The CDR3 is 13 residues long. Germline lookup yields CDR1 SGHTA and CDR2 FQGNSA. Trimming removed 6 bases from V and 6 bases from J, with 14 bases in between. CDR3 nucleotides: TGTGCCAGCAGACTAGGGCCGAACAATGGCTACACCTTC. Translation gives CASRLGPNNGYTF.

The gene calls are TRBV5-6 and TRBJ1-3; D remains ambiguous. There are 15 residues in the CDR3. Germline-derived CDR1 and CDR2 are SGHDT and YYEEEE. With 0 bases removed from V and 0 bases from J, the gap between germline ends came to 7 bases. The CDR3 is CASSLVSLSGNTIYF. The CDR3 DNA is TGTGCCAGCAGCTTGGTTTCTCTCTCTGGAAACACCATATATTTT.

The rearrangement joins TRBV7-4 to TRBJ1-1; D is undetermined. Germline-derived CDR1 and CDR2 are SGHVT and SQSDAQ. Trimming cost V 10 bases and J 0 bases, with 21 bases left between them. The CDR3 length is 16 residues. Here the CDR3 reads CANSDSPDCMNTEAFF. CDR3 bases: TGTGCCAACTCCGACTCCCCCGACTGTATGAACACTGAAGCTTTCTTT.

This clone was seen repeatedly, ten times or more. The rearrangement joins TRBV10-3 to TRBJ2-5; 7 bases fit TRBD2. CDR1 is ENHRY, CDR2 SYGVKD, per germline. Unmatched junction bases numbered 15, after V lost 10 bases and J lost 4 bases. This CDR3 spans 15 amino acids. The CDR3 region has the DNA TGTGCCACTGGTTATGCCGCTTCGGGGGGAGAGACCCAGTACTTC. Translating it yields CATGYAASGGETQYF.

The gene calls are TRBV15 and TRBJ1-2; D may be TRBD1 (5 bases). The length of the CDR3 is 12 residues. Germline-derived CDR1 and CDR2 are LNHNV and YYDKDF (reference sequence). The V and J ends lost 8 bases and 5 bases respectively, with 12 bases between them. The chain's CDR3 is CATAGGVYGYTF. DNA of the CDR3: TGTGCCACCGCCGGAGGGGTTTATGGCTACACCTTC. Filled out from reference TRBV15 and TRBJ1-2, the complete variable domain reads DAMVIQNPRYQVTQFGKPVTLSCSQTLNHNVMYWYQQKSSQAPKLLFHYYDKDFNNEADTPDNFQSRRPNTSFCFLDIRSPGLGDTAMYLCATAGGVYGYTFGSGTRLTVV.

This sequence joins TRBV6-4 and TRBJ1-4, with 12 nucleotides matching TRBD1. The length of the CDR3 is 19 residues. From germline, CDR1 is MRHNA and CDR2 SNTAGT. Trimming cost V 3 bases and J 7 bases; bases outside gene matches: 15. The CDR3 here is CASSERDRGPSNKGEKLFF. The CDR3 coding sequence is TGTGCCAGCAGTGAAAGGGACAGGGGGCCGAGTAATAAAGGTGAAAAACTGTTTTTT.

The genes are TRBV7-9 and TRBJ2-1; 9 positions agree with TRBD2. Germline V gives CDR1 SEHNR, CDR2 FQNEAQ (reference sequence). V was pared by 5 bases and J by 0 bases, with 5 bases of the junction left unmatched. The CDR3 runs 16 residues. Here the CDR3 reads CASSPSGKSSYNEQFF. In nucleotides, the CDR3 is TGTGCCAGCAGCCCTAGCGGGAAGAGCTCCTACAATGAGCAGTTCTTC.

The J gene is TRBJ2-1, the V gene TRBV18, with 8 bases matching TRBD2. V shed 2 bases, J shed 8 bases, and the junction held 8 bases outside the gene matches. From germline, CDR1 is KGHSH and CDR2 LQKENI. CDR3 length: 15 residues. CDR3 DNA: TGTGCCAGCTCACCAAAGCTAGCGGGTGGTGATGAGCAGTTCTTC. This gives the protein CASSPKLAGGDEQFF. Full variable domain (remainder filled in from reference TRBV18 and TRBJ2-1): NAGVMQNPRHLVRRRGQEARLRCSPMKGHSHVYWYRQLPEEGLKFMVYLQKENIIDESGMPKERFSAEFPKEGPSILRIQQVVRGDSAAYFCASSPKLAGGDEQFFGPGTRLTVL.

This chain connects TRBV5-1 to TRBJ2-5; a possible D gene is TRBD2 (5 bases). The length of the CDR3 is 16 residues. Trimming left V 0 bases short and J 3 bases short, with 15 bases between. Germline values: CDR1 SGHRS, CDR2 YFSETQ. CDR3 DNA: TGCGCCAGCAGCTTGGGAGTCGTCGGGGTTAAAGAGACCCAGTACTTC. This sequence encodes CASSLGVVGVKETQYF.

The chain employs TRBV19 and TRBJ1-3; D uncertain. The V and J ends lost 7 bases and 2 bases respectively, with 15 bases between them. This CDR3 region has 15 residues. Per the germline V gene, CDR1 is LNHDA and CDR2 is SQIVND (reference sequence). The CDR3 reads CASNHRSAAGNTIYF. Here the CDR3 DNA reads TGTGCCAGTAACCACCGAAGTGCAGCTGGAAACACCATATATTTT.

The genes are TRBV28 and TRBJ1-4; 9 bases line up with TRBD1. This CDR3 spans 16 amino acids. The trim removed 6 bases at V and 8 bases at J, leaving 13 bases unmatched. The germline gives CDR1 MDHEN, CDR2 SYDVKM. The CDR3 here is CASSTRRQGGREKLFF. The CDR3 nucleotides are TGTGCCAGCAGCACTAGGAGACAGGGGGGACGGGAAAAACTGTTTTTT.

The V and J genes are TRBV2 and TRBJ1-6; D perhaps matches TRBD1 (5 bases). Germline CDR1 and CDR2: SNHLY and FYNNEI. With 5 bases removed from V and 7 bases from J, the gap between germline ends came to 15 bases. This CDR3 contains 15 residues. The CDR3 region is CASSLRGGNNSPLHF. The CDR3 DNA sequence: TGTGCCAGCAGTTTGCGTGGGGGGAACAATTCACCCCTCCACTTT.

CDR3 sequence: CAISEREARVGEQYF. The CDR3, as DNA: TGTGCCATCAGTGAGCGGGAGGCCAGGGTTGGCGAGCAGTACTTC. The chain has TRBV10-3 and TRBJ2-7; 7 nucleotides agree with TRBD2. Germline lookup yields CDR1 ENHRY and CDR2 SYGVKD. The CDR3 length is 15 residues. Trimming removed 2 bases from V and 6 bases from J; junction bases left unmatched: 10.

The V gene is TRBV7-3, the J gene TRBJ2-1, with 10 bases lining up with TRBD2. V lost 5 bases to trimming and J lost 8 bases; unmatched junction nucleotides: 9. CDR3 size: 15 residues. The germline V gene encodes CDR1 SGHTA and CDR2 FQGTGA. The CDR3 DNA is TGTGCCAGCAGCCCCAGCGGGAGGGCCAGAGATGAGCAGTTCTTC. Translated, it gives CASSPSGRARDEQFF.

The chain joins TRBV3-1 (or the pseudogene TRBV3-2) to TRBJ2-1; maybe TRBD1 (5 bases). V lost 1 base and J 7 bases, leaving 5 bases between the germline ends. Germline-derived CDR1 and CDR2 are LGHDT and YNNKEL (reference sequence). CDR3 length equals 12 residues. The CDR3 DNA is TGTGCCAGCAGCCAAGCAGGGAATGAGCAGTTCTTC. It yields the protein CASSQAGNEQFF.

The chain uses TRBV28 and TRBJ2-7; 14 nucleotides agree with TRBD2. Germline CDR1 and CDR2: MDHEN and SYDVKM. V dropped 7 bases and J dropped 3; count of bases not matched to a gene: 11. This CDR3 is 17 amino acids long. CDR3 region: CASNTPGLAGVDYEQYF. DNA for the CDR3: TGTGCCAGCAACACTCCGGGACTAGCGGGGGTAGACTACGAGCAGTACTTC.

In nucleotides, the CDR3 is TGTGCCAGCAGACGCGATCCTGACAGGGGGGGCCCTGAAGCTTTCTTT. Amino acids: CASRRDPDRGGPEAFF. V and J are TRBV6-6 and TRBJ1-1, with TRBD1 matching over 9 bases. V lost 6 bases, J lost 6 bases, and 14 bases stayed unmatched. The CDR3 consists of 16 residues. CDR1 is MNHNY, CDR2 SVGAGI, per germline (reference sequence).

CDR3 in DNA: TGTGCCAGCAGCGTAGAGGTTAGGGGGACAGGAGTTATTGGTCCGCAATCTAACTATGGCTACACCTTC. Translation gives CASSVEVRGTGVIGPQSNYGYTF. The chain is built from TRBV9 and TRBJ1-2; 8 nucleotides agree with TRBD1. This CDR3 comprises 23 residues. V was clipped by 0 bases and J by 0 bases; unmatched bases: 25. Germline-derived CDR1 and CDR2 are SGDLS and YYNGEE.

This rearrangement joins TRBV25-1 to TRBJ1-6, with 8 bases identical to TRBD1. The trim removed 9 bases at V and 6 bases at J, leaving 7 bases unmatched. This CDR3 is 14 amino acids long. CDR1 and CDR2 (germline): MGHDK, SYGVNS. CDR3 in amino acids: CASNQGAGNSPLHF. DNA for the CDR3: TGTGCCAGTAATCAGGGGGCGGGTAATTCACCCCTCCACTTT. Full variable domain (remainder filled in from reference TRBV25-1 and TRBJ1-6): EADIYQTPRYLVIGTGKKITLECSQTMGHDKMYWYQQDPGMELHLIHYSYGVNSTEKGDLSSESTVSRIRTEHFPLTLESARPSHTSQYLCASNQGAGNSPLHFGNGTRLTVT.

This clone is a singleton in its sample. The chain joins TRBV5-1 to TRBJ1-3, with 8 nucleotides matching TRBD1. This CDR3 has 16 amino acids. Germline CDR1 SGHRS, CDR2 YFSETQ. J lost 0 bases, V lost 3 bases, and 5 bases had no gene match. The CDR3 here is CASSSLGQGSGNTIYF. CDR3 nucleotides: TGCGCCAGCAGCTCTCTCGGACAGGGCTCTGGAAACACCATATATTTT.

This clone has a single count. The chain uses TRBV5-6 and TRBJ2-7; D unclear. V shed 6 bases and J shed 4 bases, with 14 bases lying between them. From germline, CDR1 is SGHDT and CDR2 YYEEEE. This CDR3 has 13 amino acids. CDR3 amino acids: CASTASLGYEQYF. CDR3 DNA sequence: TGTGCCAGCACCGCCTCGCTCGGGTACGAGCAGTACTTC.

V and J are TRBV6-5 and TRBJ1-1; 9 nucleotides line up with TRBD1. Germline values: CDR1 MNHEY, CDR2 SVGAGI. The CDR3 consists of 15 residues. Unmatched junction bases numbered 6, after V lost 6 bases and J lost 1 base. The CDR3 sequence: CASSPWGQGNTEAFF. CDR3 bases: TGTGCCAGCAGCCCCTGGGGACAGGGGAACACTGAAGCTTTCTTT.

This clone was observed a single time. The chain carries TRBV28 and TRBJ2-5; D gene uncertain. Trimming shortened V by 4 bases and J by 4 bases, and 7 bases separated the two germline ends. CDR3 length equals 12 residues. Per germline, CDR1 MDHEN and CDR2 SYDVKM. In DNA form, the CDR3 reads TGTGCCAGCAGTTCCCACATAGAGACCCAGTACTTC. The encoded protein is CASSSHIETQYF.

The chain uses TRBV7-9 and TRBJ2-3, with D perhaps TRBD1 (5 bases). In germline, CDR1 is SEHNR, CDR2 FQNEAQ (reference sequence). The CDR3 is 16 residues long. V was pared by 6 bases and J by 0 bases, with 16 bases between. CDR3 nucleotide sequence: TGTGCCAGCAGTCTCTTACGGAGACAGAGCACAGATACGCAGTATTTT. Translated, it gives CASSLLRRQSTDTQYF. Filled out from reference TRBV7-9 and TRBJ2-3, the complete variable domain reads DTGVSQNPRHKITKRGQNVTFRCDPISEHNRLYWYRQTLGQGPEFLTYFQNEAQLEKSRLLSDRFSAERPKGSFSTLEIQRTEQGDSAMYLCASSLLRRQSTDTQYFGPGTRLTVL.

V usage is TRBV5-4 and J usage is TRBJ2-5; the D gene is possibly TRBD1 (6 bases). This CDR3 spans 13 amino acids. CDR1 is SGHNT, CDR2 YYREEE, per germline (reference sequence). Trimming pared 4 bases from V and 5 bases from J, leaving 12 bases between. The CDR3 spells CASSIQGRETQYF. CDR3 DNA: TGTGCCAGCAGCATACAGGGTCGGGAGACCCAGTACTTC.

The rearrangement joins TRBV20-1 to TRBJ1-1; no firm D call. The CDR3 loop spans 17 amino acids. Trimming pared 3 bases from V and 4 bases from J, leaving 24 bases between. Germline values: CDR1 DFQATT, CDR2 SNEGSKA (reference sequence). This chain's CDR3 is CSASSLGRVGIPTEAFF. CDR3 nucleotides: TGCAGTGCTAGTAGTTTAGGGCGGGTTGGGATCCCCACTGAAGCTTTCTTT.

The rearrangement links TRBV18 to TRBJ1-5; TRBD1 matches at 9 bases. The germline CDR1 and CDR2 sequences are KGHSH and LQKENI. This CDR3 has 14 residues. J was trimmed by 4 bases and V by 4 bases; bases with no gene match: 2. The CDR3 DNA reads as TGTGCCAGCTCACAAGGGACAGGGAATCAGCCCCAGCATTTT. Residues: CASSQGTGNQPQHF.

V gene TRBV7-2 combines with J gene TRBJ2-2; 8 nucleotides align to TRBD1. The CDR3 is 16 residues long. J lost 2 bases, V lost 1 base, and 3 bases had no gene match. Germline CDR1 and CDR2: SGHTA and FQGNSA. The DNA for the CDR3 is TGTGCCAGCAGCTTAGGGACAGGGCTCAACACCGGGGAGCTGTTTTTT. Its protein product is CASSLGTGLNTGELFF.